This TCR beta chain was documented in a study of CD8+CD57+ T cells in acquired aplastic anemia. The overall study: CD4+ cells from healthy donors averaged roughly 11 million reads.

Study-wide findings and caveats: Overlap between patients and controls comprised twenty-nine CD8+ CDR3 sequences.

The V gene's germline CDR1 is SGHTA and CDR2 FQGNSA. Trimming removed 6 bases from V and 1 base from J, with 12 bases in between. The CDR3 has 14 residues. Investigators profiled TCR beta VDJ and CDR3 from genomic DNA template. From the reads, TCRdb called clonotypes with MiXCR, one entry per CDR3 protein. This sample has about 130,000 distinct CDR3 sequences, with around 48% found just once. This clonotype was picked up many times. No antigen is known for it. The sample consisted of sorted CD4+, CD8+, or CD8+CD57+ T cells (not recorded which) from PBMCs. The sequence was obtained from a human donor in good health, serving as a control. The chain joins TRBV7-2 to TRBJ1-1, with D hard to call. The CDR3 coding sequence is TGTGCCAGCAGGGCTTTCGTAGGGAACACTGAAGCTTTCTTT. Its translation is CASRAFVGNTEAFF.